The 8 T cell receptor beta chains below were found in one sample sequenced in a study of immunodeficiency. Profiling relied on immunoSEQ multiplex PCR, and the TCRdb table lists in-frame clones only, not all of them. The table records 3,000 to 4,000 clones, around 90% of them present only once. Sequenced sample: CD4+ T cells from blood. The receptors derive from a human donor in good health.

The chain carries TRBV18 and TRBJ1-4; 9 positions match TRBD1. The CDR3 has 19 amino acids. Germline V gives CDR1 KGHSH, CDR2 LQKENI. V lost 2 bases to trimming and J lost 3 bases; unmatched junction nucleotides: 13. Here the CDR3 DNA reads TGTGCCAGCTCACCATTTTCAGGACAGGGGCTCTTCTCTAATGAAAAACTGTTTTTT. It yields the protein CASSPFSGQGLFSNEKLFF.

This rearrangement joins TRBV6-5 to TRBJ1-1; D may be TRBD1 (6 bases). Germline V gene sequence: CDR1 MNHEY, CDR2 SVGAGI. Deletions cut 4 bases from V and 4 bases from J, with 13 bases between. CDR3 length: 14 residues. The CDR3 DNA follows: TGTGCCAGCAGTTCTGGACAGACGCGCACTGAAGCTTTCTTT. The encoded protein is CASSSGQTRTEAFF.

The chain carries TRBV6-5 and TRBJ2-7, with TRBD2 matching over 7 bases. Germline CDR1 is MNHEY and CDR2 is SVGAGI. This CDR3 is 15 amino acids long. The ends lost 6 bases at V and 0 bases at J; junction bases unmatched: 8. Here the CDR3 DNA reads TGTGCCAGCAGAAGCTCTGGGGGGGGCTCCTACGAGCAGTACTTC. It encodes CASRSSGGGSYEQYF.

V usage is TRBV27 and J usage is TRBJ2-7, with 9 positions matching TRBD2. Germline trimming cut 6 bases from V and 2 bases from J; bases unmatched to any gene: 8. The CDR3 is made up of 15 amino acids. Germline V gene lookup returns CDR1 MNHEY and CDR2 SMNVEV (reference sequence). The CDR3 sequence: CASSLVAGATYEQYF. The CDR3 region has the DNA TGTGCCAGCAGCCTAGTAGCGGGGGCTACCTACGAGCAGTACTTC.

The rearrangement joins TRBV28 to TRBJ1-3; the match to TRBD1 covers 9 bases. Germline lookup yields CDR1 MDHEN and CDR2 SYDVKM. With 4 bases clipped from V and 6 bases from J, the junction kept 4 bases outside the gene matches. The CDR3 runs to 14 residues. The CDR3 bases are TGTGCCAGCAGTTCAGGGGACAGGGAAAACACCATATATTTT. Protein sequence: CASSSGDRENTIYF. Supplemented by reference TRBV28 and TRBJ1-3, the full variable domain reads DVKVTQSSRYLVKRTGEKVFLECVQDMDHENMFWYRQDPGLGLRLIYFSYDVKMKEKGDIPEGYSVSREKKERFSLILESASTNQTSMYLCASSSGDRENTIYFGEGSWLTVV.

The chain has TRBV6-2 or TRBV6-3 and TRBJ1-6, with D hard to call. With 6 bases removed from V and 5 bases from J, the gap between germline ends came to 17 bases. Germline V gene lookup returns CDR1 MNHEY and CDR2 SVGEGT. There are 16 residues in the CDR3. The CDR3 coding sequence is TGTGCCAGCAGCTGGGCGGGGTTCGAGGATAATTCACCCCTCCACTTT. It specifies CASSWAGFEDNSPLHF.

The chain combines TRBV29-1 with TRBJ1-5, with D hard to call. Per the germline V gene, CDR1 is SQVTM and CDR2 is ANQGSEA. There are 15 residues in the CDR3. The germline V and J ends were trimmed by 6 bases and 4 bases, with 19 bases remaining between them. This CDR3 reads CSVLGWPRLNQPQHF. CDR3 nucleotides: TGCAGCGTCCTAGGGTGGCCCAGGTTGAATCAGCCCCAGCATTTT.

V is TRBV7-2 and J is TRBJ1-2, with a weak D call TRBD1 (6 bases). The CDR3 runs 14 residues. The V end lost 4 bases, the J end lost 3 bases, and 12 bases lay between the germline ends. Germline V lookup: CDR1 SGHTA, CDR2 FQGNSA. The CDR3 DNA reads TGTGCCAGCAGCTCGTACAGGGCCGACTATGGCTACACCTTC. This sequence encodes CASSSYRADYGYTF.